One sample yielded the 32 T cell receptor beta chains listed below, sequenced in a study of blood T cell repertoires in COVID-19. Sequencing was performed with immunoSEQ multiplex PCR; in TCRdb, only in-frame clones are kept and a portion is missing. This table holds some 78,000 clones, around 80% found once. Sequences were obtained from peripheral blood. Receptor source: a man aged 55 to 70 with active or convalescent COVID-19.

This sequence joins TRBV6-1 and TRBJ1-2, with D perhaps TRBD1 (5 bases). In germline, CDR1 is MNHNS, CDR2 SASEGT. The CDR3 consists of 15 residues. Trimming shortened V by 2 bases and J by 6 bases, and 16 bases separated the two germline ends. The CDR3 DNA is TGTGCCAGCAGTGAACGGGCAGGGCCACACGATGGCTACACCTTC. This gives the protein CASSERAGPHDGYTF.

The V and J genes are TRBV5-1 and TRBJ2-3; 8 bases agree with TRBD1. Germline CDR1 and CDR2: SGHRS and YFSETQ. The J segment lost 2 bases and the V segment lost 3 bases, leaving 5 bases of the junction unmatched. The CDR3 sequence is 15 residues long. For the CDR3, the DNA is TGCGCCAGCAGCTCCGGGACAGGAGACACAGATACGCAGTATTTT. It translates to CASSSGTGDTDTQYF. Drawing the rest from reference TRBV5-1 and TRBJ2-3, the complete variable domain is KAGVTQTPRYLIKTRGQQVTLSCSPISGHRSVSWYQQTPGQGLQFLFEYFSETQRNKGNFPGRFSGRQFSNSRSEMNVSTLELGDSALYLCASSSGTGDTDTQYFGPGTRLTVL.

This chain connects TRBV11-2 to TRBJ2-5; the match to TRBD2 covers 10 bases. V lost 1 base to trimming and J lost 5 bases; unmatched junction nucleotides: 13. The CDR3 is 18 residues long. CDR1 SGHAT and CDR2 FQNNGV come from the germline V gene. The CDR3 coding sequence is TGTGCCAGCAGCTTAGGTTATTCTAGCGGGGGAGTGGGGGAGACCCAGTACTTC. As protein: CASSLGYSSGGVGETQYF.

J is TRBJ1-2 and V is TRBV6-5; 8 bases align to TRBD1. Losses at the gene ends were 0 bases for V and 8 bases for J; bases not matched to a gene: 5. This CDR3 spans 14 amino acids. The germline V gene encodes CDR1 MNHEY and CDR2 SVGAGI. The CDR3 loop is CASSYSRQGAGYTF. CDR3 coding DNA: TGTGCCAGCAGTTACTCGCGGCAGGGGGCCGGCTACACCTTC.

The chain joins TRBV29-1 to TRBJ1-1, with 8 bases matching TRBD1. CDR3 length equals 14 residues. V shed 4 bases, J shed 3 bases, and the junction held 7 bases outside the gene matches. The germline CDR1 and CDR2 sequences are SQVTM and ANQGSEA. DNA for the CDR3: TGCAGCGTTGGCGGACAGGGCATCGACACTGAAGCTTTCTTT. Translated: CSVGGQGIDTEAFF.

CDR3 amino acids: CAWNGGGDYGYTF. The CDR3 coding sequence is TGTGCCTGGAATGGAGGAGGGGACTATGGCTACACCTTC. The chain joins TRBV30 to TRBJ1-2, with a weak D call TRBD1 (5 bases). The CDR3 runs 13 residues. V was shortened by 4 bases and J by 3 bases, with 12 bases between the two germline ends. Germline V gene lookup returns CDR1 GTSNPN and CDR2 SVGIG (reference sequence).

The genes are TRBV18 and TRBJ1-2; D remains ambiguous. Germline CDR1 reads KGHSH; CDR2 reads LQKENI. CDR3 length: 12 amino acids. Trimming cost V 2 bases and J 7 bases, with 8 bases left between them. The CDR3 protein is CASSPSGPGYTF. The CDR3 region has the DNA TGTGCCAGCTCACCAAGCGGACCTGGCTACACCTTC.

V usage is TRBV4-1 and J usage is TRBJ2-7; 10 nucleotides match TRBD2. Looked up from germline, CDR1 is MGHRA and CDR2 is YSYEKL. V lost 0 bases, J lost 2 bases, and 4 bases stayed unmatched. The CDR3 spans 16 residues. CDR3 in amino acids: CASSQDQRGGPYEQYF. The CDR3 bases are TGCGCCAGCAGCCAAGATCAGCGGGGGGGACCCTACGAGCAGTACTTC.

J is TRBJ2-2 and V is TRBV6-2 or TRBV6-3; no clear D gene. The V gene lost 2 bases and the J gene lost 8 bases, with 15 bases spanning the gap. This CDR3 contains 15 residues. CDR1 and CDR2 (germline): MNHEY, SVGEGT. The CDR3: CASSYPNSVSGELFF. In DNA form, the CDR3 reads TGTGCCAGCAGTTACCCAAACTCGGTTTCAGGGGAGCTGTTTTTT.

The chain links TRBV6-5 to TRBJ2-5; 7 bases map to TRBD2. Trimming took 8 bases from V and 4 from J; bases not matched to a gene: 10. This CDR3 region has 14 residues. Germline assignment: CDR1 MNHEY and CDR2 SVGAGI. The CDR3 region is CASGSWGGGETQYF. CDR3 bases: TGTGCCAGCGGGTCGTGGGGGGGTGGAGAGACCCAGTACTTC.

The V call is TRBV6-2 or TRBV6-3, the J call TRBJ2-7, with 8 bases matching TRBD1. CDR1 and CDR2 from the germline V gene are MNHEY and SVGEGT. This CDR3 is built from 15 residues. Trimming removed 2 bases from V and 5 bases from J; junction bases left unmatched: 8. The CDR3 reads CASSYLGTGGDEQYF. The CDR3 DNA is TGTGCCAGCAGTTACCTCGGGACAGGAGGCGACGAGCAGTACTTC.

V usage is TRBV19 and J usage is TRBJ2-2; 13 nucleotides align to TRBD2. The CDR3 is made up of 15 amino acids. J lost 2 bases, V lost 10 bases, and 4 bases had no gene match. The V gene's germline CDR1 is LNHDA and CDR2 SQIVND (reference sequence). This CDR3 reads CATLAGGPNTGELFF. In DNA form, the CDR3 reads TGTGCCACACTAGCGGGGGGGCCCAACACCGGGGAGCTGTTTTTT.

V gene TRBV7-9 combines with J gene TRBJ2-5; 13 positions agree with TRBD2. CDR1 is SEHNR and CDR2 is FQNEAQ in the germline V gene (reference sequence). The CDR3 is 16 amino acids. V dropped 5 bases and J dropped 1; count of bases not matched to a gene: 4. CDR3 coding DNA: TGTGCCAGCAGCCAGACTAGCGGGGGGCTCCAAGAGACCCAGTACTTC. Protein product: CASSQTSGGLQETQYF.

The CDR3 sequence: CASSLQEINEQFF. DNA of the CDR3: TGTGCCAGCAGTTTACAGGAAATCAATGAGCAGTTCTTC. V usage is TRBV28 and J usage is TRBJ2-1; D ambiguous. The CDR3 has 13 residues. The V gene's germline CDR1 is MDHEN and CDR2 SYDVKM. The ends were cut back, 2 bases at V and 6 bases at J, with 8 bases in the middle.

The V call is TRBV9, the J call TRBJ2-7, with D perhaps matching TRBD1 (6 bases). Per germline, CDR1 SGDLS and CDR2 YYNGEE. The V end lost 2 bases, the J end lost 3 bases, and 9 bases lay between the germline ends. There are 13 residues in the CDR3. This CDR3 reads CASSVDSYYEQYF. The CDR3 DNA reads as TGTGCCAGCAGCGTGGACAGCTACTACGAGCAGTACTTC.

The V call is TRBV19, the J call TRBJ2-1; 7 nucleotides match TRBD2. CDR1 LNHDA and CDR2 SQIVND come from the germline V gene (reference sequence). V was pared by 1 base and J by 0 bases, with 6 bases of the junction left unmatched. CDR3 size: 17 residues. The CDR3 sequence: CASSIVPTSRSYNEQFF. CDR3 nucleotide sequence: TGTGCCAGTAGTATAGTACCGACTAGCCGCTCCTACAATGAGCAGTTCTTC.

This clone was seen a handful of times. The V call is TRBV19, the J call TRBJ2-3, with 10 nucleotides matching TRBD2. The CDR3 length is 12 residues. The V and J ends lost 11 bases and 4 bases, in that order; junction bases with no gene match: 3. Germline V gives CDR1 LNHDA, CDR2 SQIVND (reference sequence). CDR3 loop: CASAGGPDTQYF. As DNA, the CDR3 is TGTGCCTCAGCGGGGGGGCCAGATACGCAGTATTTT.

The chain recombines TRBV4-3 with TRBJ2-3; D may be TRBD2 (5 bases). V shed 0 bases and J shed 4 bases, with 20 bases lying between them. The CDR3 is made up of 18 amino acids. Germline CDR1 LGHNA, CDR2 YSLEER. In DNA form, the CDR3 reads TGCGCCAGCAGCCAAGATAGTTCGGCGGGCAGCCGGCCAGATACGCAGTATTTT. Its translation is CASSQDSSAGSRPDTQYF.

The CDR3 sequence is CASSQSQGTEAFF. The DNA for the CDR3 is TGCGCCAGCAGCCAGTCACAGGGGACTGAAGCTTTCTTT. The chain uses TRBV4-1 and TRBJ1-1; the match to TRBD1 covers 7 bases. Germline loops: CDR1 MGHRA, CDR2 YSYEKL. This CDR3 spans 13 amino acids. The V segment lost 3 bases and the J segment 5 bases; nucleotides outside the gene matches: 3.

The J gene is TRBJ2-1, the V gene TRBV10-3, with 9 positions matching TRBD2. Germline CDR1 and CDR2: ENHRY and SYGVKD. The CDR3 runs 18 residues. The V and J ends lost 6 bases and 7 bases, in that order; junction bases with no gene match: 19. The CDR3 DNA is TGTGCCATCAGCGACCCCCTGGGGGCGGGGGGGCGAAGGAATGAGCAGTTCTTC. Translated, it gives CAISDPLGAGGRRNEQFF.

The chain joins TRBV5-6 to TRBJ1-3, with 8 positions matching TRBD1. The CDR3 runs 17 residues. V gave up 3 bases and J gave up 0 bases; unmatched junction bases: 8. Germline CDR1 reads SGHDT; CDR2 reads YYEEEE. The CDR3: CASSYDRGLYSGNTIYF. CDR3 nucleotide sequence: TGTGCCAGCAGCTACGACAGGGGCCTTTACTCTGGAAACACCATATATTTT.

J is TRBJ1-2 and V is TRBV10-1; D is perhaps TRBD1 (5 bases). The germline V gene encodes CDR1 WNHNN and CDR2 SYGVQD (reference sequence). Deletions cut 4 bases from V and 8 bases from J, with 20 bases between. The CDR3 sequence is 15 residues long. The CDR3 reads CASSVFLEGAGGYTF. As DNA, the CDR3 is TGCGCCAGCAGTGTATTTTTGGAAGGGGCCGGGGGCTACACCTTC.

This clone was found a few times. V and J are TRBV12-3 or TRBV12-4 and TRBJ1-3; D remains unclear. The V end lost 6 bases, the J end lost 5 bases, and 11 bases lay between the germline ends. This CDR3 contains 13 residues. DNA for the CDR3: TGTGCCAGCAGCCCCGTCGGTAGAAACACCATATATTTT. Translated: CASSPVGRNTIYF.

The V gene is TRBV1, the J gene TRBJ1-2. TRBV1 is tagged as a pseudogene. This CDR3 is 16 amino acids long. As DNA, the CDR3 is TGCACCAGCAGCCAAGATCGGTCCGGGGTTACTAGAGGCTACACCTTC. Translated: CTSSQDRSGVTRGYTF.

Regarding this clone: Germline and junction disagree at one end, which may indicate a read error. This rearrangement joins TRBV23-1 to TRBJ2-1, with 8 positions matching TRBD1. Being an ORF, TRBV23-1 has a function that is uncertain. CDR3 length equals 13 residues. This CDR3 is CASSQPTGEELLF. CDR3 sequence (DNA): TGCGCCAGCAGTCAGCCGACAGGGGAGGAATTACTCTTC.

This chain uses TRBV7-8 with TRBJ2-5; D is possibly TRBD1 (5 bases). V gave up 5 bases and J gave up 5 bases, with 18 bases separating them. The CDR3 is made up of 15 amino acids. Germline V CDR1 and CDR2: SGHVS, FQNEAQ. CDR3 coding DNA: TGTGCCAGCAGCCCCCCATGGGGCCTGCTTGAGACCCAGTACTTC. Protein product: CASSPPWGLLETQYF.

The DNA for the CDR3 is TGTGCCAGCAGCCCGACAGGGAACCATGGCTACACCTTC. This gives the protein CASSPTGNHGYTF. This chain joins TRBV14 and TRBJ1-2; 7 bases are shared with TRBD1. With 4 bases clipped from V and 6 bases from J, the junction kept 5 bases outside the gene matches. Germline values: CDR1 SGHDN, CDR2 FVKESK. This CDR3 comprises 13 residues.

The J gene is TRBJ2-1, the V gene TRBV3-1 (or the pseudogene TRBV3-2), with TRBD2 matching over 12 bases. V shed 6 bases, J shed 8 bases, and the junction held 8 bases outside the gene matches. The CDR3 sequence is 15 residues long. Germline loops: CDR1 LGHDT, CDR2 YNNKEL (reference sequence). CDR3 in amino acids: CASSLAGGPGYEQFF. The CDR3 nucleotides are TGTGCCAGCAGTCTAGCGGGGGGGCCCGGGTATGAGCAGTTCTTC.

The gene calls are TRBV9 and TRBJ2-2; 12 bases are shared with TRBD1. The CDR3 is 15 residues long. Germline V gene lookup returns CDR1 SGDLS and CDR2 YYNGEE. The ends lost 3 bases at V and 4 bases at J; junction bases unmatched: 1. This CDR3 reads CASSEGQGATGELFF. DNA for the CDR3: TGTGCCAGCAGCGAGGGACAGGGGGCCACCGGGGAGCTGTTTTTT. The entire variable domain, with the rest obtained from reference TRBV9 and TRBJ2-2, is as follows: DSGVTQTPKHLITATGQRVTLRCSPRSGDLSVYWYQQSLDQGLQFLIQYYNGEERAKGNILERFSAQQFPDLHSELNLSSLELGDSALYFCASSEGQGATGELFFGEGSRLTVL.

On this clone: The sample carries other DNA sequences with the same CDR3. The chain uses TRBV5-6 and TRBJ1-2, with D uncertain. With 6 bases removed from V and 4 bases from J, the gap between germline ends came to 22 bases. Germline CDR1 and CDR2: SGHDT and YYEEEE. The CDR3 is 16 amino acids. CDR3 residues: CASTLPGINEIYGYTF. CDR3 in DNA: TGTGCCAGCACTCTCCCGGGGATTAACGAAATCTATGGCTACACCTTC.

This sequence joins TRBV27 and TRBJ1-6, with D unclear. Trimming shortened V by 4 bases and J by 9 bases, and 16 bases separated the two germline ends. Per the germline V gene, CDR1 is MNHEY and CDR2 is SMNVEV (reference sequence). CDR3 length equals 15 residues. The CDR3 nucleotides are TGTGCCAGCAGTTCAAACACCGTCCGAGGTTCACCCCTCCACTTT. Protein product: CASSSNTVRGSPLHF.

The chain has TRBV5-4 and TRBJ1-1; possible D gene TRBD1, 5 bases. The CDR3 extends over 13 amino acids. V lost 4 bases and J 5 bases, leaving 12 bases between the germline ends. The V gene's germline CDR1 is SGHNT and CDR2 YYREEE (reference sequence). The chain's CDR3 is CASSEETETEAFF. DNA for the CDR3: TGTGCCAGCAGCGAGGAGACAGAGACTGAAGCTTTCTTT.